Listed here are 14 T cell receptor beta chains from one sample, sequenced in a study of blood T cells in healthy people across ages. PCR was performed a second time for roughly 7 to 11 cycles using a sample-barcoded 5' primer and a J-beta primer mix. TCRdb analysed the 5' RACE reads with MiXCR anew, one entry per CDR3 protein. The data show about 1.5 million distinct CDR3 sequences, about 42% seen once. Sequences were obtained from blood. These receptor sequences come from a woman aged 18-29 years in good health.

This chain uses TRBV9 with TRBJ1-6; D is ambiguous. CDR3 size: 17 residues. From germline, CDR1 is SGDLS and CDR2 YYNGEE. V was trimmed by 0 bases and J by 11 bases, leaving 21 bases between them. The CDR3 loop is CASSVEDRAGYRTPLHF. The CDR3, as DNA: TGTGCCAGCAGCGTAGAAGATCGGGCAGGCTATCGTACACCCCTCCACTTT.

The chain recombines TRBV9 with TRBJ1-2; D uncertain. The V gene's germline CDR1 is SGDLS and CDR2 YYNGEE. The CDR3 totals 14 residues. Trimming shortened V by 3 bases and J by 8 bases, and 17 bases separated the two germline ends. CDR3 sequence (DNA): TGTGCCAGCAGCGCAGAAGAGGCCAGCCCGGGCTACACCTTC. Translation: CASSAEEASPGYTF.

This clonotype was seen only a few times. V and J are TRBV9 and TRBJ2-1; 8 bases align to TRBD2. V shed 4 bases and J 4 bases; nucleotides not matched to a gene: 10. Germline V lookup: CDR1 SGDLS, CDR2 YYNGEE. The CDR3 loop spans 16 amino acids. CDR3 amino acids: CASSTPGGGPYNEQFF. The CDR3 coding sequence is TGTGCCAGCAGCACCCCCGGGGGGGGACCTTACAATGAGCAGTTCTTC.

This clonotype came up a few times. The V call is TRBV3-1, the J call TRBJ2-1, with a tentative D call TRBD2 (6 bases). V lost 4 bases and J 0 bases, leaving 10 bases between the germline ends. The CDR3 length is 15 residues. In germline, CDR1 is LGHDT, CDR2 YNNKEL (reference sequence). CDR3 in amino acids: CASSRGTTSYNEQFF. The CDR3 DNA follows: TGTGCCAGCAGCCGCGGGACCACCTCCTACAATGAGCAGTTCTTC.

The chain uses TRBV5-1 and TRBJ1-1, with D possibly TRBD1 on 5 matching bases. The V gene lost 7 bases and the J gene lost 9 bases, with 10 bases spanning the gap. The CDR3 contains 10 residues. The germline V gene encodes CDR1 SGHRS and CDR2 YFSETQ. The CDR3 region has the DNA TGCGCCAGCGGCCGACAGAAAGCTTTCTTT. Translating it yields CASGRQKAFF.

CDR3 residues: CASSVVSSGVGYTF. CDR3 in DNA: TGTGCCAGCAGCGTAGTCTCGTCCGGGGTTGGCTACACCTTC. The rearrangement joins TRBV9 to TRBJ1-2; D unclear. The V gene lost 0 bases and the J gene lost 7 bases, with 13 bases spanning the gap. The CDR3 runs to 14 residues. The V gene's germline CDR1 is SGDLS and CDR2 YYNGEE.

This clonotype came up a few times. The chain links TRBV29-1 to TRBJ2-7; D tentatively fits TRBD1 or TRBD2 (5 bases each). From germline, CDR1 is SQVTM and CDR2 ANQGSEA. This CDR3 is built from 13 residues. V lost 4 bases and J lost 2, with 12 bases in between. The chain's CDR3 is CSVVRDVPYEQYF. The CDR3 DNA sequence: TGCAGCGTTGTCCGGGACGTCCCCTACGAGCAGTACTTC.

The chain is built from TRBV5-4 and TRBJ2-3; 10 bases fit TRBD1. Per the germline V gene, CDR1 is SGHNT and CDR2 is YYREEE (reference sequence). V was clipped by 0 bases and J by 1 base; unmatched bases: 5. This CDR3 has 17 residues. CDR3 sequence reads: CASSLGTGGSGTDTQYF. As DNA, the CDR3 is TGTGCCAGCAGCTTGGGGACAGGGGGTTCAGGCACAGATACGCAGTATTTT.

This clonotype was detected only a few times. The J gene is TRBJ2-3, the V gene TRBV20-1; 7 nucleotides align to TRBD2. This CDR3 spans 15 amino acids. The germline V gene has CDR1 DFQATT and CDR2 SNEGSKA (reference sequence). After removal of 6 bases from V and 2 bases from J, the junction contained 11 bases not matched to a gene. CDR3 region: CSAPIHLAVTDTQYF. CDR3 nucleotides: TGCAGTGCCCCCATTCATCTAGCGGTCACAGATACGCAGTATTTT.

The chain employs TRBV5-1 and TRBJ2-2; maybe TRBD2 (5 bases). V dropped 1 base and J dropped 4 bases, with 11 bases sitting between them. The CDR3 is made up of 15 amino acids. In germline, CDR1 is SGHRS, CDR2 YFSETQ. The CDR3 region has the DNA TGCGCCAGCAGCTTGACAGCGGCAGCCACCGGGGAGCTGTTTTTT. Amino acids: CASSLTAAATGELFF.

Here the CDR3 reads CSAEPAGRVAYEQYF. The CDR3, as DNA: TGCAGTGCTGAGCCCGCAGGAAGGGTAGCCTACGAGCAGTACTTC. V and J are TRBV20-1 and TRBJ2-4; unclear D gene. The J call may be wrong; the DNA end is better matched by TRBJ2-7. In germline, CDR1 is DFQATT, CDR2 SNEGSKA (reference sequence). The length of the CDR3 is 15 residues.

This clonotype has at least ten counts. The chain joins TRBV6-2 or TRBV6-3 to TRBJ1-2; TRBD1 is a possible D gene (5 bases). Germline V gene sequence: CDR1 MNHEY, CDR2 SVGEGT. The ends were cut back, 2 bases at V and 0 bases at J, with 10 bases in the middle. This CDR3 has 15 residues. The CDR3 DNA sequence: TGTGCCAGCAGTTACGACAGAAACCCTAACTATGGCTACACCTTC. Protein: CASSYDRNPNYGYTF.

V and J are TRBV5-1 and TRBJ1-4, with 7 positions matching TRBD1. The CDR3 consists of 13 residues. The germline V gene encodes CDR1 SGHRS and CDR2 YFSETQ. With 4 bases clipped from V and 7 bases from J, the junction kept 4 bases outside the gene matches. The CDR3 DNA sequence: TGCGCCAGCAGCCGTGGGACAGCTGAAAAACTGTTTTTT. As protein: CASSRGTAEKLFF.

This clonotype was seen more than once but under ten times. CDR3 residues: CATSSGTGGGTDTQYF. The DNA of the CDR3 is TGTGCCACCAGCTCAGGGACAGGGGGTGGCACAGATACGCAGTATTTT. This sequence joins TRBV15 and TRBJ2-3; TRBD1 aligns across 11 bases. From germline, CDR1 is LNHNV and CDR2 YYDKDF (reference sequence). The ends lost 5 bases at V and 1 base at J; junction bases unmatched: 5. The CDR3 is 16 amino acids.